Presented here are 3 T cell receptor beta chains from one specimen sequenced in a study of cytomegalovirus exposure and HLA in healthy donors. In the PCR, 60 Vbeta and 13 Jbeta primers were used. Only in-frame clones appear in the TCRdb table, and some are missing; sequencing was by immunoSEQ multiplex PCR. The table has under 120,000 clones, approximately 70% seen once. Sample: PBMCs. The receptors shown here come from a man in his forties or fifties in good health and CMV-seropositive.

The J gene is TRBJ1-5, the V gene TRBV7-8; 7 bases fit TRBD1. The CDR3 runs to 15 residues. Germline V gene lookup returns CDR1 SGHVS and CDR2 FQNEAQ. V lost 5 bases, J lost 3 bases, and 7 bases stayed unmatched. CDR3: CASSVRGVDNQPQHF. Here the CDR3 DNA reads TGTGCCAGCAGCGTCAGGGGGGTAGACAATCAGCCCCAGCATTTT.

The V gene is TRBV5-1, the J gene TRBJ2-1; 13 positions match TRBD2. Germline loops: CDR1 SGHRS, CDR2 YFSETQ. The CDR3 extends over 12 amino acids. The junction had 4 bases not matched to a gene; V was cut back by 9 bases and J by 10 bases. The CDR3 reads CATPGLAGEQFF. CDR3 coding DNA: TGCGCCACCCCGGGACTAGCGGGGGAGCAGTTCTTC. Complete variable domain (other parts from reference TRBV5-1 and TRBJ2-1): KAGVTQTPRYLIKTRGQQVTLSCSPISGHRSVSWYQQTPGQGLQFLFEYFSETQRNKGNFPGRFSGRQFSNSRSEMNVSTLELGDSALYLCATPGLAGEQFFGPGTRLTVL.

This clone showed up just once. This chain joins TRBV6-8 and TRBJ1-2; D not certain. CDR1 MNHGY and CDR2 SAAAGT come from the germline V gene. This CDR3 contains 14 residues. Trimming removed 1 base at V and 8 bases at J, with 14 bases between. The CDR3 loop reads CASSYLIKRMGYTF. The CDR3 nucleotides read TGTGCCAGCAGTTACTTGATTAAGAGGATGGGCTACACCTTC.